The clone carrying this T cell receptor beta chain has ten or more counts. The data belong to a study of CD8+CD57+ T cells in acquired aplastic anemia. The germline V and J ends were trimmed by 5 bases and 6 bases, with 14 bases remaining between them. CDR1 and CDR2 from the germline V gene are SGHVS and FQNEAQ. The CDR3 totals 14 residues. Genomic DNA, the template, was used for profiling of the TCR beta VDJ and CDR3. TCRdb independently ran MiXCR on the reads; one entry per CDR3 protein. Here the sample spans fewer than 250,000 distinct CDR3 sequences, approximately 49% being singletons. J is TRBJ1-5 and V is TRBV7-8; weak D call: TRBD1 (5 bases). Sequenced material: sorted CD4+, CD8+, or CD8+CD57+ T cells (not recorded which) from PBMCs. The sequence came from a human donor in good health, serving as a control. The CDR3 loop is CASSPRGFSQPQHF. CDR3 sequence (DNA): TGTGCCAGCAGCCCTAGGGGTTTCAGTCAGCCCCAGCATTTT.